The 20 T cell receptor beta chains below were found in one sample sequenced in a study of OX40 agonist ivuxolimab in advanced cancers. Data came from immunoSEQ multiplex PCR; TCRdb stores just in-frame clones and leaves some out. The sample lists tens of thousands of clones; approximately 90% were seen once. The material was CD4+ or CD8+ T cells sorted from blood, obtained in a trial of the OX40 agonist ivuxolimab. The source is an adult with an advanced solid tumor such as melanoma, head and neck, liver or kidney cancer.

This clone showed up just a few times. The chain combines TRBV10-3 with TRBJ2-7, with D hard to call. Germline assignment: CDR1 ENHRY and CDR2 SYGVKD. Trimming shortened V by 6 bases and J by 0 bases, and 12 bases separated the two germline ends. The length of the CDR3 is 14 residues. CDR3 bases: TGTGCCATCAGATCGGACGGTAGCTCCTACGAGCAGTACTTC. Translation gives CAIRSDGSSYEQYF.

The V and J genes are TRBV5-1 and TRBJ2-1, with 11 bases fitting TRBD1. V lost 2 bases and J lost 4; bases outside the gene matches: 2. This CDR3 region has 15 residues. The germline CDR1 and CDR2 sequences are SGHRS and YFSETQ. In nucleotides, the CDR3 is TGCGCCAGCAGCTTTGGACAGGGGGCGTACAATGAGCAGTTCTTC. This sequence encodes CASSFGQGAYNEQFF.

The genes are TRBV7-9 and TRBJ1-2, with 8 bases that match TRBD1. This CDR3 has 18 amino acids. Looked up from germline, CDR1 is SEHNR and CDR2 is FQNEAQ (reference sequence). V was pared by 1 base and J by 1 base, with 11 bases of the junction left unmatched. The CDR3 DNA follows: TGTGCCAGCAGCTTAGGTCTTTTTCGGGACAGGCTTAACTATGGCTACACCTTC. This translates into CASSLGLFRDRLNYGYTF. Using reference TRBV7-9 and TRBJ1-2 for the parts outside the CDR3, the full variable domain is DTGVSQNPRHKITKRGQNVTFRCDPISEHNRLYWYRQTLGQGPEFLTYFQNEAQLEKSRLLSDRFSAERPKGSFSTLEIQRTEQGDSAMYLCASSLGLFRDRLNYGYTFGSGTRLTVV.

This chain connects TRBV10-1 to TRBJ2-1, with D unresolved. CDR1 and CDR2 from the germline V gene are WNHNN and SYGVQD (reference sequence). V was trimmed by 0 bases and J by 3 bases, leaving 3 bases between them. This CDR3 spans 13 amino acids. For the CDR3, the DNA is TGCGCCAGCAGTGAGTCAAACTACAATGAGCAGTTCTTC. Translation: CASSESNYNEQFF.

The chain links TRBV11-2 to TRBJ1-2, with D hard to call. The CDR3 sequence is 14 residues long. CDR1 is SGHAT and CDR2 is FQNNGV in the germline V gene. V was clipped by 1 base and J by 4 bases, with 10 bases between them. The CDR3 DNA reads TGTGCCAGCAGCTTAGGTCCAGAAGCCTATGGCTACACCTTC. Amino acids: CASSLGPEAYGYTF.

This clone was recorded only once. This chain links TRBV7-2 with TRBJ2-5; TRBD2 matches 14 bases. CDR1 is SGHTA, CDR2 FQGNSA, per germline. The CDR3 sequence is 19 residues long. V shed 2 bases, J shed 5 bases, and the junction held 13 bases outside the gene matches. The CDR3 region has the DNA TGTGCCAGCAGCTTAATTAGACGGTCGGGACTAGCGGGAGTCGAGACCCAGTACTTC. Translated: CASSLIRRSGLAGVETQYF.

The chain uses TRBV6-5 and TRBJ2-5; D not certain. Germline V gives CDR1 MNHEY, CDR2 SVGAGI. This CDR3 is built from 14 residues. V was cut by 2 bases and J by 1 base, with 8 bases left in between. CDR3 amino acids: CASSYIGSQETQYF. DNA of the CDR3: TGTGCCAGCAGTTACATTGGAAGCCAAGAGACCCAGTACTTC.

A few counts support this clone. The CDR3 is CASSPSRDSQDLLNQPQHF. In nucleotides, the CDR3 is TGTGCCAGCAGCCCCTCCCGGGACAGCCAAGATCTTCTCAATCAGCCCCAGCATTTT. This chain joins TRBV4-2 and TRBJ1-5; 7 bases fit TRBD1. The CDR3 extends over 19 amino acids. Germline V gene data show CDR1 as LGHNA and CDR2 as YNFKEQ. Trimming at V came to 4 bases and at J to 3 bases, leaving 18 bases not matched to a gene.

J is TRBJ2-7 and V is TRBV9; TRBD2 agrees at 7 bases. The CDR3 has 16 amino acids. V lost 4 bases, J lost 3 bases, and 13 bases stayed unmatched. Per the germline V gene, CDR1 is SGDLS and CDR2 is YYNGEE. The DNA for the CDR3 is TGTGCCAGCAGCCTCTCGGCTAGCGGCCCCTACTACGAGCAGTACTTC. This gives the protein CASSLSASGPYYEQYF.

This chain links TRBV6-5 with TRBJ2-3, with TRBD1 matching over 11 bases. Germline V CDR1 and CDR2: MNHEY, SVGAGI. V shed 6 bases and J 5 bases; nucleotides not matched to a gene: 4. The CDR3 extends over 14 amino acids. The CDR3 bases are TGTGCCAGCAGCCGGACAGGGGGCGAAGATACGCAGTATTTT. It specifies CASSRTGGEDTQYF.

The chain is built from TRBV19 and TRBJ1-3, with 7 bases matching TRBD1. The CDR3 length is 17 residues. Germline loops: CDR1 LNHDA, CDR2 SQIVND (reference sequence). V lost 7 bases, J lost 0 bases, and 12 bases stayed unmatched. The CDR3 DNA reads TGTGCCAGTACCGTTACAGGGGTACGGCTCTCTGGAAACACCATATATTTT. Its translation: CASTVTGVRLSGNTIYF.

This chain uses TRBV11-2 with TRBJ2-7; D gene uncertain. The germline V gene encodes CDR1 SGHAT and CDR2 FQNNGV. The CDR3 has 13 residues. V was cut by 5 bases and J by 1 base, with 9 bases left in between. CDR3 sequence reads: CASSMPGSYEQYF. The CDR3 nucleotides are TGTGCCAGCAGCATGCCCGGTTCCTACGAGCAGTACTTC.

CDR3 loop: CASSRDQETQYF. Written as DNA, the CDR3 is TGTGCCAGCAGCAGGGACCAAGAGACCCAGTACTTC. This rearrangement joins TRBV28 to TRBJ2-5; D may be TRBD1 (5 bases). Germline assignment: CDR1 MDHEN and CDR2 SYDVKM. V lost 6 bases and J 0 bases, leaving 5 bases between the germline ends. The CDR3 spans 12 residues.

A single count supports this clone. V usage is TRBV6-6 and J usage is TRBJ1-5; 9 bases align to TRBD1. This CDR3 is 15 amino acids long. The V segment lost 7 bases and the J segment 2 bases; nucleotides outside the gene matches: 6. CDR1 and CDR2 (germline): MNHNY, SVGAGI (reference sequence). CDR3 sequence reads: CASTNRDRGNQPQHF. For the CDR3, the DNA is TGTGCCAGCACTAACAGGGACAGGGGCAATCAGCCCCAGCATTTT.

The gene calls are TRBV4-3 and TRBJ1-2; D unclear. Trimming cost V 0 bases and J 1 base, with 12 bases left between them. The CDR3 extends over 16 amino acids. Germline CDR1 is LGHNA and CDR2 is YSLEER. CDR3 in amino acids: CASSQDGRERNYGYTF. As DNA, the CDR3 is TGCGCCAGCAGCCAAGATGGGCGGGAGCGTAACTATGGCTACACCTTC.

The chain has TRBV15 and TRBJ1-6; D call uncertain. The CDR3 runs 18 residues. Germline loops: CDR1 LNHNV, CDR2 YYDKDF (reference sequence). Trimming took off 0 bases at V and 0 bases at J, with 12 bases between the two ends. CDR3 residues: CATSRDRAGSSYNSPLHF. CDR3 nucleotide sequence: TGTGCCACCAGCAGAGATCGGGCCGGTAGCTCCTATAATTCACCCCTCCACTTT.

This clone was found once. This sequence joins TRBV9 and TRBJ2-2; TRBD1 matches 10 bases. Losses at the gene ends were 4 bases for V and 2 bases for J; bases not matched to a gene: 2. Germline CDR1 is SGDLS and CDR2 is YYNGEE. The CDR3 runs to 15 residues. The CDR3 nucleotides read TGTGCCAGCAGCCGGGACAGGGGTAACACCGGGGAGCTGTTTTTT. Translation gives CASSRDRGNTGELFF.

The chain combines TRBV2 with TRBJ2-5; D is uncertain. The germline V gene has CDR1 SNHLY and CDR2 FYNNEI. The CDR3 runs 10 residues. The V and J ends lost 8 bases and 3 bases respectively, with 4 bases between them. The CDR3 DNA is TGTGCCAGCGGGGAAGAGACCCAGTACTTC. This gives the protein CASGEETQYF.

This clone came up a few times. The chain joins TRBV7-9 to TRBJ1-1; a possible D gene is TRBD1 (5 bases). This CDR3 is built from 14 residues. Trimming shortened V by 6 bases and J by 4 bases, and 15 bases separated the two germline ends. Germline V gene data show CDR1 as SEHNR and CDR2 as FQNEAQ (reference sequence). The DNA for the CDR3 is TGTGCCAGCAGTCAAAGGGGTTTAGGCACTGAAGCTTTCTTT. Translated, it gives CASSQRGLGTEAFF. Full variable domain (outside the CDR3, taken from reference TRBV7-9 and TRBJ1-1): DTGVSQNPRHKITKRGQNVTFRCDPISEHNRLYWYRQTLGQGPEFLTYFQNEAQLEKSRLLSDRFSAERPKGSFSTLEIQRTEQGDSAMYLCASSQRGLGTEAFFGQGTRLTVV.

This clone is a singleton in its sample. This chain uses TRBV27 with TRBJ1-4; the match to TRBD1 covers 11 bases. V shed 8 bases and J 11 bases; nucleotides not matched to a gene: 10. The CDR3 extends over 14 amino acids. Germline V lookup: CDR1 MNHEY, CDR2 SMNVEV (reference sequence). Here the CDR3 reads CASANEGTGGKLFF. As DNA, the CDR3 is TGTGCCAGCGCCAACGAAGGGACAGGGGGTAAACTGTTTTTT. The full variable domain, in which reference TRBV27 and TRBJ1-4 provide the parts outside the CDR3, is EAQVTQNPRYLITVTGKKLTVTCSQNMNHEYMSWYRQDPGLGLRQIYYSMNVEVTDKGDVPEGYKVSRKEKRNFPLILESPSPNQTSLYFCASANEGTGGKLFFGSGTQLSVL.